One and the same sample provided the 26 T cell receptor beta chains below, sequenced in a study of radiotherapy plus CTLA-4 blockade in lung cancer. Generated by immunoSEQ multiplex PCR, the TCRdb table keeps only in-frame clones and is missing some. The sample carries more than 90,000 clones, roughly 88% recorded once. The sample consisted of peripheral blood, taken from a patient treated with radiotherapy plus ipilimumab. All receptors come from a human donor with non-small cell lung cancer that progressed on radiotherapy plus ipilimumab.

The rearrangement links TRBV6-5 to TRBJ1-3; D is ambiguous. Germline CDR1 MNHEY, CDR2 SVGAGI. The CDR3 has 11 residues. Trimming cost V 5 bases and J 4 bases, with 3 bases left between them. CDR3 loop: CASSNGNTIYF. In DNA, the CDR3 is TGTGCCAGCAGTAACGGAAACACCATATATTTT.

Here the CDR3 reads CASSGRGGNEQFF. The CDR3 DNA sequence: TGTGCCAGCAGCGGGAGGGGCGGGAATGAGCAGTTCTTC. This rearrangement joins TRBV7-6 to TRBJ2-1, with 7 bases identical to TRBD2. Trimming took 5 bases from V and 7 from J; bases not matched to a gene: 5. The germline V gene encodes CDR1 SGHVS and CDR2 FNYEAQ. CDR3 length equals 13 residues.

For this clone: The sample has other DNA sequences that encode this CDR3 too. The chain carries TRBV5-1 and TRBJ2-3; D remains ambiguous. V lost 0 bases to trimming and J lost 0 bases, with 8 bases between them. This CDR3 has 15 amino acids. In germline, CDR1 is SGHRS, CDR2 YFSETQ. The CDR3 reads CASSLVGTSTDTQYF. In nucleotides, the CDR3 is TGCGCCAGCAGCTTGGTTGGAACTAGCACAGATACGCAGTATTTT.

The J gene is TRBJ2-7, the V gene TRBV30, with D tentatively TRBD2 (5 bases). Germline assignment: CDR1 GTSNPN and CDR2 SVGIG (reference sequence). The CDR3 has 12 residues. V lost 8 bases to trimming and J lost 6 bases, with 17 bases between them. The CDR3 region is CAGSVRPLEQYF. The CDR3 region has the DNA TGTGCCGGTAGCGTGAGGCCCCTCGAGCAGTACTTC.

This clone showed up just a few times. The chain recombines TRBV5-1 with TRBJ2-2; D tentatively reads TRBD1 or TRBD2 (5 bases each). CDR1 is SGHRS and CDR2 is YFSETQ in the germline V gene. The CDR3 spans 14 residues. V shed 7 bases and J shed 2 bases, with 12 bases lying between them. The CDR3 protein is CASSGTSNTGELFF. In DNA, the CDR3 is TGCGCCAGCTCCGGGACCTCTAACACCGGGGAGCTGTTTTTT.

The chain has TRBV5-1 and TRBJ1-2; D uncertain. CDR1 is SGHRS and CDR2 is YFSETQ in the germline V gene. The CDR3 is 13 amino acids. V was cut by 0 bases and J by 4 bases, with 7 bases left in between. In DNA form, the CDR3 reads TGCGCCAGCAGCTTGGGGGAAGGCTATGGCTACACCTTC. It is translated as CASSLGEGYGYTF.

CDR3 sequence reads: CASSLFSVSPNTNTEAFF. DNA for the CDR3: TGTGCCAGCAGCTTATTTTCAGTCAGCCCAAATACGAACACTGAAGCTTTCTTT. The chain joins TRBV7-8 to TRBJ1-1; D call uncertain. CDR3 length: 18 amino acids. The germline gives CDR1 SGHVS, CDR2 FQNEAQ. The ends were cut back, 2 bases at V and 1 base at J, with 20 bases in the middle.

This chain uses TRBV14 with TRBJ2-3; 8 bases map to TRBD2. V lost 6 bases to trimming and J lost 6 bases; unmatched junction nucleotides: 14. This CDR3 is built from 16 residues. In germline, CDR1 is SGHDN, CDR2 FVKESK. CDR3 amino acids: CASRSSEGLGADTQYF. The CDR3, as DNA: TGTGCCAGCAGGTCCTCGGAGGGACTAGGTGCCGATACGCAGTATTTT.

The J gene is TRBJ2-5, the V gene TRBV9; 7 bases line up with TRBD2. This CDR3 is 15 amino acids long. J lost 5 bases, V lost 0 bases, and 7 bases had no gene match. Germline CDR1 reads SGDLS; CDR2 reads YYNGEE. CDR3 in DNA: TGTGCCAGCAGCGTAGGGGGAGGGAGCTGGGAGACCCAGTACTTC. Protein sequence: CASSVGGGSWETQYF.

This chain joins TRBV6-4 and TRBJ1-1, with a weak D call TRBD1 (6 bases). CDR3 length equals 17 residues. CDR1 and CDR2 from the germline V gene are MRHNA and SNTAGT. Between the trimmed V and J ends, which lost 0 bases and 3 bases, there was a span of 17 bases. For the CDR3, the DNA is TGTGCCAGCAGTGACTCGGGCCCAGGGGAGTGGGACACTGAAGCTTTCTTT. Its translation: CASSDSGPGEWDTEAFF.

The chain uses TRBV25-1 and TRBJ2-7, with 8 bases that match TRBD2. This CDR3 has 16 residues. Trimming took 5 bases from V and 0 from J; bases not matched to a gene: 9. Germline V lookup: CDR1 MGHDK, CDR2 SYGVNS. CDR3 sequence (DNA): TGTGCCAGCAGTTCTTCTGTTAGCGGGGTCTCCTACGAGCAGTACTTC. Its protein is CASSSSVSGVSYEQYF.

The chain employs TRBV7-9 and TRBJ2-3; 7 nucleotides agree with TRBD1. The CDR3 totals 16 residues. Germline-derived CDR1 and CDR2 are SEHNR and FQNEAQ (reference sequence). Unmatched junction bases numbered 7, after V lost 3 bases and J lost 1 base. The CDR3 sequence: CASSLRQGTRTDTQYF. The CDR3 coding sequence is TGTGCCAGCAGCTTGAGACAGGGCACACGCACAGATACGCAGTATTTT.

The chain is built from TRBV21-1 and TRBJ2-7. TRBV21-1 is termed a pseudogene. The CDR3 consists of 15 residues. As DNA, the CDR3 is TGTGCCAGCAGCAAAGCAAGGTTCCCGGGGGCCGAGCAGTACTTC. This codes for CASSKARFPGAEQYF.

CDR3 amino acids: CASSVGSSGRDTGELFF. The DNA of the CDR3 is TGTGCCAGCAGCGTAGGCTCGAGCGGGAGAGATACCGGGGAGCTGTTTTTT. V is TRBV9 and J is TRBJ2-2; TRBD2 aligns across 8 bases. Unmatched junction bases numbered 9, after V lost 0 bases and J lost 5 bases. Germline assignment: CDR1 SGDLS and CDR2 YYNGEE. This CDR3 contains 17 residues.

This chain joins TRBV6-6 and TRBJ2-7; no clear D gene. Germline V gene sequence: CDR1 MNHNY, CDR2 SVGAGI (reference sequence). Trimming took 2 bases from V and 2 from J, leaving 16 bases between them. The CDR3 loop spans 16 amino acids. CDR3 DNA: TGTGCCAGCAGTTACCTGATGACGGAAACGACCTACGAGCAGTACTTC. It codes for CASSYLMTETTYEQYF.

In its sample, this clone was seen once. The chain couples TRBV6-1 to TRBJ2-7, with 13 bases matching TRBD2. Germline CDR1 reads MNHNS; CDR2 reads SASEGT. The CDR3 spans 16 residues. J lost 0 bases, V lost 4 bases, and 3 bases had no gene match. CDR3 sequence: CASSGLAGGVSYEQYF. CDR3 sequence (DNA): TGTGCCAGCAGTGGACTAGCGGGAGGAGTCTCCTACGAGCAGTACTTC.

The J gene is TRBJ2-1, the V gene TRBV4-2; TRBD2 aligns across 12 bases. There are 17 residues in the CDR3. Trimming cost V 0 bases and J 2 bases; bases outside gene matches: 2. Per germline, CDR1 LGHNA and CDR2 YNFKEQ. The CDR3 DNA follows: TGTGCCAGCAGCCAAGATCGACTAGCGGGAGCCTACAATGAGCAGTTCTTC. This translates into CASSQDRLAGAYNEQFF.

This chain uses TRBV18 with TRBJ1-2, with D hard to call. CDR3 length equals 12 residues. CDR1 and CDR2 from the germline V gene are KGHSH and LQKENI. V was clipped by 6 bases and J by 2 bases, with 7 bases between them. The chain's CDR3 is CASSRENYGYTF. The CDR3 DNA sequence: TGTGCCAGCTCCCGAGAAAACTATGGCTACACCTTC.

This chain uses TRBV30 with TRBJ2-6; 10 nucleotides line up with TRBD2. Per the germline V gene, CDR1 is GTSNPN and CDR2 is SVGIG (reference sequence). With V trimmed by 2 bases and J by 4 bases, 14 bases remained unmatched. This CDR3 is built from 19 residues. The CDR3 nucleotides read TGTGCCTGGAGTTCGACACTAGCGGGAAGACCGGGGGGGGCCAACGTCCTGACTTTC. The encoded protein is CAWSSTLAGRPGGANVLTF.

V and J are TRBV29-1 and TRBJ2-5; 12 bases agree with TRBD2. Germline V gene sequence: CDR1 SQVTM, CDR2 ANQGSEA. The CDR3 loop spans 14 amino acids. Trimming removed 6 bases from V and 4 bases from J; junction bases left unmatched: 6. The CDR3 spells CSVPTSGSLETQYF. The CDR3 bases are TGCAGCGTCCCGACTAGCGGGAGTTTAGAGACCCAGTACTTC.

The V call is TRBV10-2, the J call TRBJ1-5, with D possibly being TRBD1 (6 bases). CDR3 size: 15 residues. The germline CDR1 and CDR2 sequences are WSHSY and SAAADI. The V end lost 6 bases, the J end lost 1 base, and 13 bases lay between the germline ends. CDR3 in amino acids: CASRTDSWSNQPQHF. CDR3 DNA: TGCGCCAGCAGAACGGACAGTTGGAGCAATCAGCCCCAGCATTTT.

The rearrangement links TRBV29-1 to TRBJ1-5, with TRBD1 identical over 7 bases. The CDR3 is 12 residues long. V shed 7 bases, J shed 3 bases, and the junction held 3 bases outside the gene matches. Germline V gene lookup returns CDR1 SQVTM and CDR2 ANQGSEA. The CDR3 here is CSATGVNQPQHF. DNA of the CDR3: TGCAGCGCCACAGGGGTCAATCAGCCCCAGCATTTT.

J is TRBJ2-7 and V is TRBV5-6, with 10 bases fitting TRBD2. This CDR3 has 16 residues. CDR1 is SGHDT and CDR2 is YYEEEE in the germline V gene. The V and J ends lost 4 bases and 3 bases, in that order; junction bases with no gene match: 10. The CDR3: CASSRWTSGPYYEQYF. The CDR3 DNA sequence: TGTGCCAGCAGCCGCTGGACTAGCGGACCCTACTACGAGCAGTACTTC.

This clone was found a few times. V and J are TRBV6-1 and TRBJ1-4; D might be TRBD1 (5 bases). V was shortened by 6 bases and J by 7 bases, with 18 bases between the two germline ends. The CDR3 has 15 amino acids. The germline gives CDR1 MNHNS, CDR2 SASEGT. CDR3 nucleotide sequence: TGTGCCAGCAGATCTTTGGCAGGGACGGGTGAAAAACTGTTTTTT. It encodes CASRSLAGTGEKLFF.

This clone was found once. The CDR3 spells CASSPRTGGDKLFF. The CDR3, as DNA: TGTGCCAGTAGTCCCAGGACAGGGGGAGACAAACTGTTTTTT. V usage is TRBV19 and J usage is TRBJ1-4; TRBD1 matches 10 bases. Trimming took 5 bases from V and 11 from J; bases not matched to a gene: 8. Germline V lookup: CDR1 LNHDA, CDR2 SQIVND (reference sequence). The CDR3 is made up of 14 amino acids.

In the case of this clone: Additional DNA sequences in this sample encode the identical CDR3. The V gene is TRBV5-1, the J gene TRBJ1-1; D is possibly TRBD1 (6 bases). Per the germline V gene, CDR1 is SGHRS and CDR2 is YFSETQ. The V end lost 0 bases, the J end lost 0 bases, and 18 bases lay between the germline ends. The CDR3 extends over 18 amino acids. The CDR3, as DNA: TGCGCCAGCAGCTTGGTGCGGGGGGGGCTGGCGATGAACACTGAAGCTTTCTTT. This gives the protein CASSLVRGGLAMNTEAFF.